The 5 T cell receptor beta chains listed next were all sequenced from one sample in a study of control samples from healthy donors and cancer patients. Here immunoSEQ multiplex PCR was the method, and the copy in TCRdb shows in-frame clones only, minus some. Of 65,000 to 90,000 clones detected, more than 70% appear once; the ten largest clones hold 20%. The specimen was blood. The receptors here all came from a man over 45 in good health.

This chain links TRBV19 with TRBJ1-5; D not resolved. Trimming removed 4 bases from V and 4 bases from J, with 8 bases in between. This CDR3 comprises 13 residues. Per germline, CDR1 LNHDA and CDR2 SQIVND (reference sequence). The CDR3 sequence is CASSTVPNQPQHF. Here the CDR3 DNA reads TGTGCCAGTAGTACGGTACCGAATCAGCCCCAGCATTTT.

The rearrangement joins TRBV12-5 to TRBJ1-5; tentative D call: TRBD1 (6 bases). V lost 7 bases and J 5 bases, leaving 18 bases between the germline ends. The CDR3 runs to 15 residues. Looked up from germline, CDR1 is LGHNT and CDR2 is FRNRAP. The CDR3 DNA sequence: TGTGCTAGTGCCGACAGAACAGGGCCCTATCAGCCCCAGCATTTT. Its protein is CASADRTGPYQPQHF.

This chain uses TRBV3-1 (or the pseudogene TRBV3-2) with TRBJ2-2; a possible D gene is TRBD1 (6 bases). V shed 3 bases and J shed 0 bases, with 8 bases lying between them. The CDR3 is 15 amino acids. Germline CDR1 is LGHDT and CDR2 is YNNKEL (reference sequence). CDR3 region: CASSHGTSNTGELFF. CDR3 nucleotide sequence: TGTGCCAGCAGCCACGGGACATCGAACACCGGGGAGCTGTTTTTT.

The chain links TRBV12-3 or TRBV12-4 to TRBJ1-3, with D hard to call. The germline V and J ends were trimmed by 5 bases and 3 bases, with 8 bases remaining between them. CDR3 size: 13 residues. The CDR3 DNA is TGTGCCAGCAGTCTCGTGGGTGGAAACACCATATATTTT. Translating it yields CASSLVGGNTIYF.

This clone was detected once. V usage is TRBV6-5 and J usage is TRBJ1-2; TRBD1 agrees at 9 bases. V was clipped by 6 bases and J by 8 bases; unmatched bases: 7. CDR3 length equals 13 residues. Germline assignment: CDR1 MNHEY and CDR2 SVGAGI. The CDR3 loop is CASSPGQGRGYTF. DNA for the CDR3: TGTGCCAGCAGCCCCGGACAGGGGAGGGGCTACACCTTC.